This TCR beta chain originates from a study of cytomegalovirus exposure and HLA in healthy donors. In the case of this clone: Its antigen is not known.

CDR1 SGHDT and CDR2 YYEEEE come from the germline V gene. The CDR3 sequence is 13 residues long. V shed 0 bases and J shed 8 bases, with 11 bases lying between them. Notes on the study in general: Among TCR beta chains, those listed as cytomegalovirus-associated numbered under 200.

Profiled with immunoSEQ multiplex PCR; TCRdb holds only in-frame clones, not every one. The table lists 300,000 to 350,000 clones, roughly 90% of them singletons. A roughly 120-subject validation cohort, separate from the approximately 610-subject first cohort, supplied the donors. Material for sequencing was PBMCs. This receptor was taken from a man aged 30 to 45 in good health and CMV-seronegative. The genes are TRBV5-6 and TRBJ1-1; D not resolved. CDR3 loop: CASSLGQIMEAFF. In DNA form, the CDR3 reads TGTGCCAGCAGCTTGGGGCAGATAATGGAAGCTTTCTTT.